Sequencing of this T cell receptor beta chain was carried out in a study of tissue T cells after allogeneic stem cell transplantation (dated by TCRdb to between 2021 and 2022). Regarding the study in general: The study profiled TCR beta repertoires in many tissues obtained from research autopsies of patients with and without GVHD, and also in mouse models of GVHD. The human arm was a prospective observational study without blinding or randomization.

As concerns this clone: Its cognate antigen has yet to be identified. As a mouse receptor, it takes its gene names and germline sequences from the mouse. The read terminates 1 residue before the CDR3 end, so the remaining end is supplied by the germline J gene.

What this sample's time point label stands for: mouse harvest day 7 after allogeneic transplant. Each mouse graft consisted of 10^7 T-cell-depleted bone marrow cells plus 10^6 splenic CD5+ T cells and was given by tail vein injection. Mouse GVHD was modeled in a major MHC-mismatch B6 (H2b) into BALB/c (H2d) model, with tissues profiled at day 7 or 14. On day 7 or 14 post-transplant, mouse tissues and retro-orbital blood were harvested with separate sterile tools for each animal, and livers were flushed before harvest. Before genomic DNA isolation with the DNeasy Blood & Tissue Kit, mouse tissues were minced with razor blades in buffered saline. Library generation was performed with the immunoSEQ multiplex PCR assay. TCRbeta CDR3 sequencing was done by Adaptive Biotechnologies at survey depth, reporting CDR3 sequences, V/J genes, productive frequency and template counts. Amplification of TCR beta CDR3 regions was performed from genomic DNA rather than from RNA. Per the original workflow: Jensen-Shannon divergence served to quantify pairwise repertoire overlap between tissues, with 0 meaning identical and 1 meaning complete divergence. Based on pairwise JSD values, tissues were grouped by single-linkage agglomerative hierarchical clustering, and the results were shown as dendrograms. All patient samples were analyzed with GLIPH2 using simulation_depth 1000, kmer_min_depth 3 and cdr3_length_cutoff 8, and only groups containing more than two unique CDR3s were kept. A standardized tissue-overlap score extrapolated Jaccard GLIPH-group overlap across patients to a standard repertoire size of 1000 clones. Associations of diversity with clinical or experimental variables used linear mixed-effect models with tissue fixed effects and individual random effects. Not all clones reach the TCRdb copy of this immuneACCESS table, which keeps in-frame sequences only. Checked studies attribute under half of the gap to unresolved V genes and leave the rest unexplained. V and J calls plus clone size are reproduced from that table; the DNA served to infer D and trimming. The sample profile shows 7,500 to 10,000 clones; 45% to 50% of them were found once. Nearly 7.5% of the sample belongs to the ten largest clones.

Compared with germline, V lacks 6 bases and J lacks 0 bases; bases without a gene match: 8. Taken from the germline V gene (reference sequence), the CDR1 and CDR2 loops are KGHPV and FQNQEV. The CDR3 numbers 17 residues from cysteine through phenylalanine. The 48 bases shown cover part of the CDR3, and their frame starts at base 1. Study-level results and caveats: Few T cell clones were found to be shared across patients, but shared repertoire signatures across patients were revealed in a tissue-specific fashion by motif-based clustering. Blood and spleen T cells captured only a limited portion of the TCR repertoire detected in tissues, in both patients and mice. Within patients, how anatomically similar tissues were was a major factor shaping TCR repertoire composition, regardless of disease or transplant status. The study did not determine which tissue TCRs were alloreactive or antigen-specific, and some clones might have been persisting host cells. A small and clinically heterogeneous patient cohort was studied, and sampling depth was acknowledged as a limitation.

Recombination linked TRBV26 to TRBJ2-5, with 11 bases aligning to TRBD2. This sequence was found in a female BALB/c mouse given C57BL/6 T cells with graft-versus-host disease after an allogeneic hematopoietic cell transplant. What was sequenced was gut tissue. The CDR3 is CASSPDWGGFNQDTQYF. The CDR3 bases that were read are TGTGCCAGCAGCCCCGACTGGGGGGGTTTTAACCAAGACACCCAGTAC.